The clone carrying this TCR beta chain showed up just a few times. Its antigen is as yet unknown. Assay: immunoSEQ multiplex PCR; the TCRdb copy retains only in-frame clones and omits some. The sample shows 150,000 to 200,000 clones, roughly 70% of them seen only once. This specimen comes from a study of shared clonotypes between healthy human individuals. Study results and limitations: Naive subsets usually exceeded memory subsets in estimated richness. Donors were few, which limited the genetic and exposure-history diversity represented.

Study donors comprised healthy, HIV-negative adults devoid of recent acute infection or vaccination. CD4+ cells yielded CD45RA+ naive and CD45RA-negative memory subsets. Trimming cost V 5 bases and J 6 bases; bases outside gene matches: 8. CDR3 length: 14 amino acids. Germline-derived CDR1 and CDR2 are LNHDA and SQIVND (reference sequence). The TCR originated in a man younger than 45 in good health. The chain uses TRBV19 and TRBJ2-7; 9 positions match TRBD1. The sequenced material came from memory CD4+ T cells sorted from blood. The subset: CD45RA-negative fraction. The CDR3, as DNA: TGTGCCAGTAGTCATCGGGACAGGGTGTTCGAGCAGTACTTC. It translates to CASSHRDRVFEQYF.